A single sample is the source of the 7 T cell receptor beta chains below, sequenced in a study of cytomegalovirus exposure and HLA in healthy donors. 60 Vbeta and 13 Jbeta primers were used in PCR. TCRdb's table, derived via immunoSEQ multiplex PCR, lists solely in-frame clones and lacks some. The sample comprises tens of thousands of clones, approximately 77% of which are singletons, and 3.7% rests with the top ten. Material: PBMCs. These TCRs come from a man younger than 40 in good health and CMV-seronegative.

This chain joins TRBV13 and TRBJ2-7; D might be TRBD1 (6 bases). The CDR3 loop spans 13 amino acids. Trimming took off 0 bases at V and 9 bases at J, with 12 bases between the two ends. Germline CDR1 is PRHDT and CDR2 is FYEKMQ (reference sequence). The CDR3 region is CASSLGQGSGQYF. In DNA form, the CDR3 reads TGTGCCAGCAGCTTAGGACAGGGCTCTGGGCAGTACTTC.

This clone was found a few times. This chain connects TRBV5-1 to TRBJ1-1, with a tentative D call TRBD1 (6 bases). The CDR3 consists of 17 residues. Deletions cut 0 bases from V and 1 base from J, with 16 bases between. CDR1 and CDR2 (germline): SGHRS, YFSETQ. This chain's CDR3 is CASSLALTGFRNTEAFF. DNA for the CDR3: TGCGCCAGCAGCTTGGCCTTGACAGGCTTTAGGAACACTGAAGCTTTCTTT.

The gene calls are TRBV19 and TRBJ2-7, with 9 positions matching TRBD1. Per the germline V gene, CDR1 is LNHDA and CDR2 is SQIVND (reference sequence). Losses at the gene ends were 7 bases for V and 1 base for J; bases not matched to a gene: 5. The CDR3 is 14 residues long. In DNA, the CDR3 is TGTGCCAGTACCCCGACAGGGGGTTCCTACGAGCAGTACTTC. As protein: CASTPTGGSYEQYF.

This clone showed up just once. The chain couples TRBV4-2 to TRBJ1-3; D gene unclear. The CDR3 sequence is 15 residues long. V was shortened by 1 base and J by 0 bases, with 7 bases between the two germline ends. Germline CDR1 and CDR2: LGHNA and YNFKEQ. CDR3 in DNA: TGTGCCAGCAGCCAAGTAGTCATCTCTGGAAACACCATATATTTT. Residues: CASSQVVISGNTIYF.

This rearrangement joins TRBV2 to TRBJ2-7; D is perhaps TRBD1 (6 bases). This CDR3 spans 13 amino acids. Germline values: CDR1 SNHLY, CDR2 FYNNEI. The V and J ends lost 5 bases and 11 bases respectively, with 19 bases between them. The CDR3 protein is CASSPAPRAGEYF. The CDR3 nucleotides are TGTGCCAGCAGTCCCGCGCCCCGTGCAGGGGAGTACTTC.

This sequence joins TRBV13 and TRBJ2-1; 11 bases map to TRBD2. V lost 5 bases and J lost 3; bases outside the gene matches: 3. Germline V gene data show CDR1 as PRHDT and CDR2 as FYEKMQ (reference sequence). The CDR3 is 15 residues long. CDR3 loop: CASSEGLAGYNEQFF. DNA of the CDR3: TGTGCCAGCAGCGAAGGACTAGCGGGCTACAATGAGCAGTTCTTC.

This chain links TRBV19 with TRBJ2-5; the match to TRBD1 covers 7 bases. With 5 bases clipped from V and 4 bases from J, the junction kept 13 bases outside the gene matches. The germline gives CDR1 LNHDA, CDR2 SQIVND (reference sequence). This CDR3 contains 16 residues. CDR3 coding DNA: TGTGCCAGTAGTCCCAGTCGACAGGGTAGGGGAGAGACCCAGTACTTC. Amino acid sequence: CASSPSRQGRGETQYF.